Below, 5 T cell receptor beta chains from the same sample are listed, as sequenced in a study of blood T cell repertoires in COVID-19. Profiled with immunoSEQ multiplex PCR; TCRdb holds only in-frame clones, not every one. The sample carries some 250,000 clones, roughly 93% recorded once. Sequenced material: PBMCs or T cells enriched from blood (not recorded which). The receptors here all came from a woman in her 40s with acute COVID-19.

The V call is TRBV28, the J call TRBJ1-4; D is perhaps TRBD1 (5 bases). Germline V gene lookup returns CDR1 MDHEN and CDR2 SYDVKM. The CDR3 is 14 amino acids. V was clipped by 5 bases and J by 9 bases, with 16 bases between them. DNA for the CDR3: TGTGCCAGCAGTGCCAGGGAGGGAGGAAAAAAACTGTTTTTT. Translated, it gives CASSAREGGKKLFF. Looking up the rest from reference TRBV28 and TRBJ1-4 gives the full variable domain: DVKVTQSSRYLVKRTGEKVFLECVQDMDHENMFWYRQDPGLGLRLIYFSYDVKMKEKGDIPEGYSVSREKKERFSLILESASTNQTSMYLCASSAREGGKKLFFGSGTQLSVL.

The gene calls are TRBV10-1 and TRBJ1-2, with D maybe TRBD1 (6 bases). This CDR3 contains 13 residues. Germline values: CDR1 WNHNN, CDR2 SYGVQD (reference sequence). V shed 7 bases and J shed 6 bases, with 15 bases lying between them. CDR3 sequence: CASTKETGHGYTF. The CDR3 DNA reads TGCGCCAGCACCAAGGAGACAGGACATGGCTACACCTTC.

The chain carries TRBV6-2 or TRBV6-3 and TRBJ2-2; 10 bases map to TRBD2. Germline CDR1 and CDR2: MNHEY and SVGEGT. The CDR3 is 15 residues long. V was clipped by 4 bases and J by 6 bases; unmatched bases: 5. CDR3 nucleotide sequence: TGTGCCAGCAGTTTTAGCGGGGGGTACGCCGGGGAGCTGTTTTTT. Translating it yields CASSFSGGYAGELFF.

This chain uses TRBV28 with TRBJ2-7; weak D call: TRBD2 (7 bases). With 9 bases removed from V and 6 bases from J, the gap between germline ends came to 21 bases. The CDR3 spans 14 residues. Germline V CDR1 and CDR2: MDHEN, SYDVKM. The CDR3 loop is CASRRGAQKGEQYF. For the CDR3, the DNA is TGTGCCAGTCGTCGGGGGGCTCAGAAGGGCGAGCAGTACTTC.

V gene TRBV5-6 combines with J gene TRBJ1-5; TRBD1 is a possible D gene (5 bases). The CDR3 runs to 16 residues. V was trimmed by 0 bases and J by 1 base, leaving 11 bases between them. CDR1 SGHDT and CDR2 YYEEEE come from the germline V gene. The CDR3 DNA sequence: TGTGCCAGCAGCTTGGGGCAGGGTAGGAGCAATCAGCCCCAGCATTTT. This sequence encodes CASSLGQGRSNQPQHF.